The TCR beta chain described here comes from a study of human T cells and chemical hapten exposure. The overall study: Sensitization was performed using 2% DPC on a roughly 2 cm by roughly 2 cm upper inner arm skin site. Mainly, slight library volume differences in the pool made TCR yields vary.

The sample holds many counts of this clonotype. TCRdb re-derived calls from the RACE reads in MiXCR, one entry per CDR3 protein. The table shows 40,000 to 65,000 distinct CDR3 sequences, with 9.5% to 12% occurring only once. Germline lookup yields CDR1 GTSNPN and CDR2 SVGIG (reference sequence). The V and J ends lost 0 bases and 3 bases, in that order; junction bases with no gene match: 7. The CDR3 length is 15 residues. The time point here: patch test 1, 2 weeks after DPC sensitization. Treatment in this sample: therapeutic diphenylcyclopropenone sensitization with weekly scalp DPC. Total RNA came from unfractionated whole blood.

The material was whole blood, obtained in connection with sensitization to the hapten diphenylcyclopropenone (DPC). This sequence originates from a woman aged 40-49 years with alopecia areata. Some clones in this sample may be carry-over from other donors' samples. V gene TRBV30 combines with J gene TRBJ1-1, with TRBD1 matching over 7 bases. The CDR3 DNA sequence: TGTGCCTGGAGTGTGGAGGGACAGATTTACACTGAAGCTTTCTTT. Its translation is CAWSVEGQIYTEAFF.